These 7 T cell receptor beta chains came from one sample sequenced in a study of graft-versus-host responses after intestinal transplantation. Clones were sequenced by immunoSEQ multiplex PCR, and TCRdb holds only the in-frame ones, with some missing. The table lists 20,000 to 25,000 clones, less than 95% of them singletons. Source: PBMCs, taken 156 days after intestinal transplant. The source is a human patient who received an intestinal transplant, so some T cells may come from the graft donor.

This chain joins TRBV8-2 and TRBJ2-6; the table's D gene call, TRBD1, was not cross checked with the DNA. TRBV8-2 is recorded as a pseudogene. The CDR3 contains 17 residues. The CDR3 region is CGILDMITQSRANVLTF. Here the CDR3 DNA reads TGTGGCATCTTGGACATGATAACACAAAGTCGGGCCAACGTCCTGACTTTC.

The chain recombines TRBV4-1 with TRBJ1-4, with D tentatively TRBD1 (5 bases). V lost 4 bases to trimming and J lost 5 bases, with 14 bases between them. Germline CDR1 MGHRA, CDR2 YSYEKL. The CDR3 is 15 amino acids. The DNA of the CDR3 is TGCGCCAGCAGCCCAAGGTCGGGGGAGAATGAAAAACTGTTTTTT. Protein: CASSPRSGENEKLFF.

This sequence joins TRBV11-2 and TRBJ2-3; the D is unclear. This CDR3 region has 15 residues. Looked up from germline, CDR1 is SGHAT and CDR2 is FQNNGV. Trimming took off 5 bases at V and 2 bases at J, with 14 bases between the two ends. The CDR3 DNA reads TGTGCCAGCAGCCCGGAAGAACCGTTCACAGATACGCAGTATTTT. As protein: CASSPEEPFTDTQYF.

This chain connects TRBV11-3 to TRBJ2-1; D is unclear. Trimming left V 5 bases short and J 4 bases short, with 12 bases between. There are 14 residues in the CDR3. Germline V gene sequence: CDR1 SGHNT, CDR2 YENEEA. CDR3 in amino acids: CASSQNLEYNEQFF. In nucleotides, the CDR3 is TGTGCCAGCAGCCAGAATTTAGAGTACAATGAGCAGTTCTTC.

CDR3 nucleotide sequence: TGTGCCAGCAGCTCGCCGAGCTCTGGAAACACCATATATTTT. Its translation: CASSSPSSGNTIYF. This chain joins TRBV13 and TRBJ1-3; D is ambiguous. The CDR3 covers 14 residues. The germline gives CDR1 PRHDT, CDR2 FYEKMQ (reference sequence). The V end lost 4 bases, the J end lost 0 bases, and 7 bases lay between the germline ends.

This chain connects TRBV23-1 to TRBJ2-1; D is unclear. TRBV23-1 is an ORF, with its function uncertain. V gave up 2 bases and J gave up 5 bases, with 7 bases separating them. This CDR3 region has 13 residues. CDR3 sequence: CASSQATDNEQFF. The CDR3 coding sequence is TGCGCCAGCAGTCAAGCGACGGACAATGAGCAGTTCTTC.

V and J are TRBV5-1 and TRBJ2-7; the D gene is possibly TRBD1 (7 bases). The V end was cut by 4 bases, the J end by 4 bases, with 15 bases between. Germline lookup yields CDR1 SGHRS and CDR2 YFSETQ. The length of the CDR3 is 14 residues. The CDR3 reads CASSGGTDVYEQYF. The CDR3 region has the DNA TGCGCCAGCAGCGGGGGGACAGACGTGTACGAGCAGTACTTC.